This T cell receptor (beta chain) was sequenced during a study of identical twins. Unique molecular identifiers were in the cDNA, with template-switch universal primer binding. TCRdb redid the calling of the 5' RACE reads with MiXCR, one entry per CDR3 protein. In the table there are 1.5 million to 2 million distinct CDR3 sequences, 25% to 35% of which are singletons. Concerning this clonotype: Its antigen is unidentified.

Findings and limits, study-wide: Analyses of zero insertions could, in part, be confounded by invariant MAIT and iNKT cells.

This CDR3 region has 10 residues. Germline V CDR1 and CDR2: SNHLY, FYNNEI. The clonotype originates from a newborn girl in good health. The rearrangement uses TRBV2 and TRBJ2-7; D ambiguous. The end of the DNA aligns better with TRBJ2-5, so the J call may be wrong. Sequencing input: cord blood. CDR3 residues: CASKVETQYF. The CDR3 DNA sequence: TGTGCCAGCAAGGTGGAGACCCAGTACTTC.